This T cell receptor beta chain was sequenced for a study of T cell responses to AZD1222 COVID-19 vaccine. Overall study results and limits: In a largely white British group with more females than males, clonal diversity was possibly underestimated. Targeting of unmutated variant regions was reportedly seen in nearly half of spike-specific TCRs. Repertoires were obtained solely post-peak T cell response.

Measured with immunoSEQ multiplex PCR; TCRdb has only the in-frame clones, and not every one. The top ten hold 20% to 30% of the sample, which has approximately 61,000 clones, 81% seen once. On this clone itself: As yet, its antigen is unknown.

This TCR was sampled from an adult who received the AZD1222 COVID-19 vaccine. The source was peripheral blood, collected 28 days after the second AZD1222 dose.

The chain's CDR3 is CASSRRTGGYGANVLTF. In DNA, the CDR3 is TGTGCCAGCAGCCGCCGGACAGGGGGTTATGGGGCCAACGTCCTGACTTTC. The genes are TRBV7-2 and TRBJ2-6; 10 bases fit TRBD1. The CDR3 has 17 amino acids. J lost 3 bases, V lost 5 bases, and 7 bases had no gene match. Germline V gene sequence: CDR1 SGHTA, CDR2 FQGNSA.